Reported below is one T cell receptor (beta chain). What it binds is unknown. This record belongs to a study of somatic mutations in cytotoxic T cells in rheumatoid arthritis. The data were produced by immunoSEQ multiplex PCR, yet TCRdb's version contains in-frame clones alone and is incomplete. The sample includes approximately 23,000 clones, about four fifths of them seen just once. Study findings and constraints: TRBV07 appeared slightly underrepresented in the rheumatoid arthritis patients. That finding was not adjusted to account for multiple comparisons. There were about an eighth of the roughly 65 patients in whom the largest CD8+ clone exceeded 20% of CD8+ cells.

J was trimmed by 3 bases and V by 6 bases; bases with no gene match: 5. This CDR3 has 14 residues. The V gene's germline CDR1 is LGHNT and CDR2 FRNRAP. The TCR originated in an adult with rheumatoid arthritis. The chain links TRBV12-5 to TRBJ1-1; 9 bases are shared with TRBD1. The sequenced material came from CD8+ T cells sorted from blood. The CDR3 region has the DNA TGTGCTAGTGGGGACAGGGGCGTTTACACTGAAGCTTTCTTT. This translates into CASGDRGVYTEAFF.